Below are 27 T cell receptor beta chains sequenced from a single sample in a study of shared clonotypes between healthy human individuals. CD8 cells classed as naive were CD45RO-negative and positively selected for CCR7, excluding terminally differentiated effector memory CD45RA+ cells. Method: immunoSEQ multiplex PCR; TCRdb's copy keeps in-frame clones and lacks some. The sample yields about 2.2 million clones, about 92% seen once. The sample comprised naive CD8+ T cells from PBMCs. The receptors here all came from a man aged 18 to 29 in good health. Some clones in this sample may be carry-over from other donors' samples.

This clone was recorded only once. Distinct nucleotide sequences in the sample also encode this CDR3. The chain has TRBV6-5 and TRBJ2-7; D is possibly TRBD1 (6 bases). Trimming cost V 2 bases and J 6 bases, with 11 bases left between them. This CDR3 comprises 13 residues. Germline assignment: CDR1 MNHEY and CDR2 SVGAGI. The CDR3 DNA reads TGTGCCAGCAGTTACAGCCTCAGGGGCGAGCAGTACTTC. This gives the protein CASSYSLRGEQYF.

V is TRBV27 and J is TRBJ2-7; maybe TRBD2 (6 bases). The ends were cut back, 5 bases at V and 0 bases at J, with 14 bases in the middle. The germline V gene encodes CDR1 MNHEY and CDR2 SMNVEV (reference sequence). The CDR3 totals 15 residues. The CDR3 nucleotides are TGTGCCAGCAGTACCCGGGGGTCGGACTCCTACGAGCAGTACTTC. It translates to CASSTRGSDSYEQYF.

The V gene is TRBV7-9, the J gene TRBJ2-6; 8 bases line up with TRBD1. V shed 7 bases, J shed 2 bases, and the junction held 4 bases outside the gene matches. The CDR3 runs to 15 residues. Germline V CDR1 and CDR2: SEHNR, FQNEAQ (reference sequence). The DNA of the CDR3 is TGTGCCAGCACCCTGACAGGGGCTGGGGCCAACGTCCTGACTTTC. Its protein is CASTLTGAGANVLTF.

V is TRBV12-5 and J is TRBJ1-1; D is undetermined. Germline V gives CDR1 LGHNT, CDR2 FRNRAP. The V end lost 6 bases, the J end lost 10 bases, and 21 bases lay between the germline ends. The CDR3 spans 14 residues. This CDR3 is CASGDRGLHLRAFF. CDR3 nucleotide sequence: TGTGCTAGTGGGGACCGCGGGCTGCACCTGCGAGCTTTCTTT.

The CDR3 is CSVGHQGPGANVLTF. CDR3 nucleotides: TGCAGCGTTGGGCATCAGGGACCTGGGGCCAACGTCCTGACTTTC. This chain uses TRBV29-1 with TRBJ2-6; possibly TRBD1 or TRBD2 for D (5 bases each). This CDR3 spans 15 amino acids. Germline V gives CDR1 SQVTM, CDR2 ANQGSEA. Trimming took 4 bases from V and 2 from J, leaving 12 bases between them.

The chain carries TRBV7-6 and TRBJ2-7, with 9 positions matching TRBD2. Unmatched junction bases numbered 11, after V lost 1 base and J lost 7 bases. The CDR3 totals 16 residues. The germline CDR1 and CDR2 sequences are SGHVS and FNYEAQ. CDR3 coding DNA: TGTGCCAGCAGCTTAGATTCTGGCGGGAGGGTCTATGAGCAGTACTTC. As protein: CASSLDSGGRVYEQYF. Together with reference TRBV7-6 and TRBJ2-7, the CDR3 gives the full variable domain: GAGVSQSPRYKVTKRGQDVALRCDPISGHVSLYWYRQALGQGPEFLTYFNYEAQQDKSGLPNDRFSAERPEGSISTLTIQRTEQRDSAMYRCASSLDSGGRVYEQYFGPGTRLTVT.

The rearrangement links TRBV11-2 to TRBJ2-5; D may match TRBD1 or TRBD2 (6 bases each). The CDR3 runs to 14 residues. CDR1 SGHAT and CDR2 FQNNGV come from the germline V gene. V shed 2 bases and J shed 5 bases, with 12 bases lying between them. CDR3 protein: CASSLLGGPETQYF. CDR3 coding DNA: TGTGCCAGCAGCTTACTTGGGGGGCCCGAGACCCAGTACTTC.

The chain employs TRBV27 and TRBJ1-2, with 10 positions matching TRBD1. The V and J ends lost 5 bases and 4 bases, in that order; junction bases with no gene match: 4. The length of the CDR3 is 14 residues. CDR1 and CDR2 (germline): MNHEY, SMNVEV (reference sequence). CDR3 residues: CASSVGTGAYGYTF. Here the CDR3 DNA reads TGTGCCAGCAGTGTAGGGACAGGGGCCTATGGCTACACCTTC.

This chain links TRBV29-1 with TRBJ2-7, with a possible D match to TRBD1 (6 bases). This CDR3 is built from 14 residues. Trimming took off 3 bases at V and 2 bases at J, with 14 bases between the two ends. Germline V gene sequence: CDR1 SQVTM, CDR2 ANQGSEA. The CDR3 bases are TGCAGCGTTGACTTGGACAGCGAGACCTACGAGCAGTACTTC. Residues: CSVDLDSETYEQYF.

Of note for this clone: Other DNA sequences from this sample encode an identical CDR3 as well. The V and J genes are TRBV7-9 and TRBJ2-1; D unresolved. CDR3 size: 12 residues. V gave up 0 bases and J gave up 8 bases, with 5 bases separating them. Germline-derived CDR1 and CDR2 are SEHNR and FQNEAQ (reference sequence). The CDR3 sequence: CASSLASYEQFF. For the CDR3, the DNA is TGTGCCAGCAGCTTAGCAAGCTATGAGCAGTTCTTC.

The chain couples TRBV9 to TRBJ1-5, with 7 positions matching TRBD1. The CDR3 consists of 15 residues. V gave up 4 bases and J gave up 4 bases; unmatched junction bases: 8. Per germline, CDR1 SGDLS and CDR2 YYNGEE. This CDR3 is CASSLGEGANQPQHF. CDR3 DNA sequence: TGTGCCAGCAGCCTCGGGGAGGGGGCGAATCAGCCCCAGCATTTT.

J is TRBJ2-7 and V is TRBV7-9; 9 bases are a match to TRBD2. CDR1 is SEHNR, CDR2 FQNEAQ, per germline (reference sequence). The J segment lost 0 bases and the V segment lost 8 bases, leaving 8 bases of the junction unmatched. The CDR3 covers 15 residues. The CDR3, as DNA: TGTGCCAGCGGGAGCGGGAGGTCCCCCTCCTACGAGCAGTACTTC. Its protein is CASGSGRSPSYEQYF.

J is TRBJ2-7 and V is TRBV4-2, with D perhaps TRBD2 (7 bases). CDR1 is LGHNA, CDR2 YNFKEQ, per germline. V lost 1 base and J lost 6, with 19 bases in between. The CDR3 is made up of 16 amino acids. The CDR3 coding sequence is TGTGCCAGCAGCCAAGGGGGGCTTCGCGGGGGCTCCGAGCAGTACTTC. Translation: CASSQGGLRGGSEQYF.

V gene TRBV4-1 combines with J gene TRBJ1-5; no definite D call. From germline, CDR1 is MGHRA and CDR2 YSYEKL. The length of the CDR3 is 15 residues. V lost 2 bases to trimming and J lost 0 bases, with 8 bases between them. The CDR3 DNA is TGCGCCAGCAGCCAACAGGTGGGTAGCAATCAGCCCCAGCATTTT. This encodes CASSQQVGSNQPQHF.

This rearrangement joins TRBV7-3 to TRBJ2-3; D remains unclear. From germline, CDR1 is SGHTA and CDR2 FQGTGA. Trimming took off 0 bases at V and 0 bases at J, with 10 bases between the two ends. The CDR3 consists of 16 residues. The CDR3, as DNA: TGTGCCAGCAGCTTAACTGTATCCGTGAGCACAGATACGCAGTATTTT. Its protein is CASSLTVSVSTDTQYF. The variable domain in full, with the rest retrieved from reference TRBV7-3 and TRBJ2-3, is GAGVSQTPSNKVTEKGKYVELRCDPISGHTALYWYRQSLGQGPEFLIYFQGTGAADDSGLPNDRFFAVRPEGSVSTLKIQRTERGDSAVYLCASSLTVSVSTDTQYFGPGTRLTVL.

This chain joins TRBV7-8 and TRBJ2-7; possibly TRBD1 or TRBD2 for D (5 bases each). Trimming took off 5 bases at V and 2 bases at J, with 16 bases between the two ends. The CDR3 has 15 amino acids. Germline assignment: CDR1 SGHVS and CDR2 FQNEAQ. The CDR3 bases are TGTGCCAGCAGCCTCGGGGACGGATCGACCTACGAGCAGTACTTC. Its translation is CASSLGDGSTYEQYF.

The rearrangement joins TRBV28 to TRBJ1-5; 9 nucleotides align to TRBD1. Germline loops: CDR1 MDHEN, CDR2 SYDVKM. V was pared by 4 bases and J by 5 bases, with 9 bases of the junction left unmatched. The CDR3 loop spans 16 amino acids. This CDR3 reads CASSSDRGETYQPQHF. DNA for the CDR3: TGTGCCAGCAGTTCGGACAGGGGTGAAACTTATCAGCCCCAGCATTTT.

V gene TRBV27 combines with J gene TRBJ2-1; 7 bases line up with TRBD1. Trimming took 0 bases from V and 5 from J; bases not matched to a gene: 7. The germline gives CDR1 MNHEY, CDR2 SMNVEV (reference sequence). This CDR3 has 16 residues. The CDR3 DNA follows: TGTGCCAGCAGTTTATCGAAAGGGACAGTTAACAATGAGCAGTTCTTC. Protein product: CASSLSKGTVNNEQFF.

This clone was recorded once. The chain combines TRBV5-1 with TRBJ1-4; TRBD1 matches 11 bases. The CDR3 is 15 residues long. Trimming removed 3 bases from V and 7 bases from J; junction bases left unmatched: 5. Germline CDR1 reads SGHRS; CDR2 reads YFSETQ. The CDR3 DNA sequence: TGCGCCAGCAGCTCGGACAGGGGGCCCCCTGAAAAACTGTTTTTT. As protein: CASSSDRGPPEKLFF.

The gene calls are TRBV19 and TRBJ1-2; 10 bases are shared with TRBD1. The V and J ends lost 3 bases and 4 bases, in that order; junction bases with no gene match: 14. Germline lookup yields CDR1 LNHDA and CDR2 SQIVND (reference sequence). This CDR3 is 18 amino acids long. The CDR3 coding sequence is TGTGCCAGTAGTATTAACGGAGGGACAGGGGCGCGCCTCTATGGCTACACCTTC. Its translation: CASSINGGTGARLYGYTF.

This chain uses TRBV4-3 with TRBJ2-1, with D possibly being TRBD2 (6 bases). In germline, CDR1 is LGHNA, CDR2 YSLEER. Trimming pared 1 base from V and 5 bases from J, leaving 9 bases between. CDR3 size: 14 residues. The CDR3 loop is CASSQVEGDNEQFF. The CDR3 DNA sequence: TGCGCCAGCAGCCAAGTGGAGGGCGACAATGAGCAGTTCTTC.

Only one count was recorded for this clone. The chain combines TRBV27 with TRBJ2-7, with D maybe TRBD1 (7 bases). With 6 bases removed from V and 1 base from J, the gap between germline ends came to 16 bases. Germline lookup yields CDR1 MNHEY and CDR2 SMNVEV (reference sequence). The length of the CDR3 is 15 residues. The CDR3 loop is CASRDYRGNSYEQYF. The CDR3 DNA is TGTGCCAGCAGGGACTACAGGGGAAATTCCTACGAGCAGTACTTC.

The V call is TRBV4-2, the J call TRBJ2-3, with 7 bases aligning to TRBD2. Looked up from germline, CDR1 is LGHNA and CDR2 is YNFKEQ. The junction had 9 bases not matched to a gene; V was cut back by 0 bases and J by 3 bases. This CDR3 has 17 residues. CDR3 nucleotides: TGTGCCAGCAGCCAAGATGGGGGGGGTGGTGAGACAGATACGCAGTATTTT. As protein: CASSQDGGGGETDTQYF.

For this clone: Other DNA sequences from this sample encode an identical CDR3 as well. The J gene is TRBJ2-7, the V gene TRBV5-6; D call uncertain. Germline V lookup: CDR1 SGHDT, CDR2 YYEEEE. This CDR3 contains 14 residues. Trimming left V 0 bases short and J 2 bases short, with 9 bases between. The CDR3 region is CASSLGGNPYEQYF. For the CDR3, the DNA is TGTGCCAGCAGCTTGGGTGGGAACCCCTACGAGCAGTACTTC.

The gene calls are TRBV7-9 and TRBJ2-7; 9 nucleotides match TRBD1. With 4 bases clipped from V and 3 bases from J, the junction kept 4 bases outside the gene matches. Germline V gene data show CDR1 as SEHNR and CDR2 as FQNEAQ (reference sequence). CDR3 length equals 14 residues. For the CDR3, the DNA is TGTGCCAGCAGCTCACCGACAGGGGGCTACGAGCAGTACTTC. Translation gives CASSSPTGGYEQYF.

This rearrangement joins TRBV27 to TRBJ2-1, with 7 bases identical to TRBD2. Germline V gene sequence: CDR1 MNHEY, CDR2 SMNVEV (reference sequence). V gave up 5 bases and J gave up 8 bases; unmatched junction bases: 9. This CDR3 has 14 residues. The CDR3 is CASSLTLASDEQFF. The CDR3 nucleotides read TGTGCCAGCAGTCTCACACTAGCGAGCGATGAGCAGTTCTTC.

The J gene is TRBJ2-3, the V gene TRBV13; 9 bases fit TRBD1. J gave up 5 bases and V 5 bases, and 14 bases lay outside the gene matches. The CDR3 spans 17 residues. The germline V gene encodes CDR1 PRHDT and CDR2 FYEKMQ (reference sequence). The CDR3 DNA sequence: TGTGCCAGCAGCCTAGCCGGGACAGGGAGCATGGGAGATACGCAGTATTTT. It is translated as CASSLAGTGSMGDTQYF.